This record looks at one TCR beta chain sequence and its context. This sample was included in a study of blood T cell repertoires in COVID-19. On the study more broadly: T cells, B-cell-depleted T cells, or PBMCs supplied cDNA or gDNA.

Germline loops: CDR1 MDHEN, CDR2 SYDVKM. The CDR3 is made up of 15 amino acids. V was cut by 6 bases and J by 0 bases, with 13 bases left in between. Sequencing was performed with immunoSEQ multiplex PCR; in TCRdb, only in-frame clones are kept and a portion is missing. Of about 150,000 clones listed, 75% to 90% were seen once; the top ten hold 2.4%. The source is a woman in her 70s with acute or convalescent COVID-19. V usage is TRBV28 and J usage is TRBJ2-3, with D possibly matching TRBD2 (7 bases). Sequencing input: peripheral blood. The CDR3 protein is CASSSGGPSTDTQYF. CDR3 DNA: TGTGCCAGCAGCTCCGGGGGGCCTAGCACAGATACGCAGTATTTT.